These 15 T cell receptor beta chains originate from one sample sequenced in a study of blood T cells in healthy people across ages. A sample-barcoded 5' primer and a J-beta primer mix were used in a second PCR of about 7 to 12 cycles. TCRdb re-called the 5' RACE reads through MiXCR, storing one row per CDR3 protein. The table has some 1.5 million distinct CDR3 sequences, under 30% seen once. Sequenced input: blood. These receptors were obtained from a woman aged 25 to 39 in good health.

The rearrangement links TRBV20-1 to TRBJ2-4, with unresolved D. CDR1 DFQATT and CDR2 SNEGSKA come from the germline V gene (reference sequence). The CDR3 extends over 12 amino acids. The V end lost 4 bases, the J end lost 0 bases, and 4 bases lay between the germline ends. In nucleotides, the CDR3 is TGCAGTGCTAATCTAGCCAAAAACATTCAGTACTTC. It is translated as CSANLAKNIQYF.

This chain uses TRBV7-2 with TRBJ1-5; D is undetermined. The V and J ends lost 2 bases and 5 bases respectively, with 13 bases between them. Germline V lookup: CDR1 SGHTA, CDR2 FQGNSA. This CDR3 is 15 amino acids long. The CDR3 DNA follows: TGTGCCAGCAGCTTACGGGTGGGGAATTATCAGCCCCAGCATTTT. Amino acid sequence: CASSLRVGNYQPQHF.

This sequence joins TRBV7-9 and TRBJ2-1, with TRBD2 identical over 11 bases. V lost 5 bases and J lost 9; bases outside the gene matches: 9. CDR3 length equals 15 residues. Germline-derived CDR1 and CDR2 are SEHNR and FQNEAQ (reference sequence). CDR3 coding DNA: TGTGCCAGCAGCGTAATAGCGGGAGGGCAGGGTGAGCAGTTCTTC. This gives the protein CASSVIAGGQGEQFF.

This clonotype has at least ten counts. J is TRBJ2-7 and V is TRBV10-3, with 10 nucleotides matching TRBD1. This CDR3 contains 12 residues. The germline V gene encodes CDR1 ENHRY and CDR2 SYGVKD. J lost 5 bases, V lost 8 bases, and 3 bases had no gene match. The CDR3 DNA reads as TGTGCCATCTCCGGGACAGGGGACGAGCAGTACTTC. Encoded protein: CAISGTGDEQYF.

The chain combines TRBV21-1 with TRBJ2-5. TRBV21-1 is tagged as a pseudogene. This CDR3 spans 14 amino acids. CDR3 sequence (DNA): TGTGCCAGCAGCCCCCGACTGGGTCGGGGGACCCAGTACTTC. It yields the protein CASSPRLGRGTQYF.

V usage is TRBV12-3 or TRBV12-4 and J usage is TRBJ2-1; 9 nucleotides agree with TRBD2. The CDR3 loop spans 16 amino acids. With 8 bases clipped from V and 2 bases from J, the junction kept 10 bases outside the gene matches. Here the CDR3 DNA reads TGTGCCAGCCTGGTAGCGGGAGATCTCACCTACAATGAGCAGTTCTTC. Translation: CASLVAGDLTYNEQFF.

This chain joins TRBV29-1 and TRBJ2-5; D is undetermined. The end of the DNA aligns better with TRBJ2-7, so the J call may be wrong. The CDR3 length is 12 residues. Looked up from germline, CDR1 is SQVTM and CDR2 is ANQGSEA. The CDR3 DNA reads TGCAGCGTTGACGTGGGTGGGAACGAGCAGTACTTC. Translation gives CSVDVGGNEQYF.

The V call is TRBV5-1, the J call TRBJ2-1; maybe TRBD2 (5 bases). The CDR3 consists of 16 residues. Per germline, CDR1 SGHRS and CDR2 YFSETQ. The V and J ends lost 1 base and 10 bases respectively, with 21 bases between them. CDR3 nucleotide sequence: TGCGCCAGCAGCTTGTTTGCAGGTCCTAGCTCCTACGAGCAGTTCTTC. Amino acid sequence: CASSLFAGPSSYEQFF. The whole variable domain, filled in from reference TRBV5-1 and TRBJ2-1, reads KAGVTQTPRYLIKTRGQQVTLSCSPISGHRSVSWYQQTPGQGLQFLFEYFSETQRNKGNFPGRFSGRQFSNSRSEMNVSTLELGDSALYLCASSLFAGPSSYEQFFGPGTRLTVL.

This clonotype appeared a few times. For the CDR3, the DNA is TGTGCCAGCAGTTGGATGGGGACCACTGAAGCTTTCTTT. Protein: CASSWMGTTEAFF. The chain employs TRBV6-5 and TRBJ1-1; maybe TRBD1 (5 bases). From germline, CDR1 is MNHEY and CDR2 SVGAGI. The CDR3 sequence is 13 residues long. Trimming took 4 bases from V and 4 from J, leaving 10 bases between them.

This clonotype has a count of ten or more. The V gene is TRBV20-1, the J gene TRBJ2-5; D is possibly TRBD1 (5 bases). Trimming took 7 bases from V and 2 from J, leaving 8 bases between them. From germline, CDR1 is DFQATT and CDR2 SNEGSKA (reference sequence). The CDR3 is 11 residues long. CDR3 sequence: CSGQIQETQYF. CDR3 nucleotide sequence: TGCAGTGGACAGATTCAAGAGACCCAGTACTTC.

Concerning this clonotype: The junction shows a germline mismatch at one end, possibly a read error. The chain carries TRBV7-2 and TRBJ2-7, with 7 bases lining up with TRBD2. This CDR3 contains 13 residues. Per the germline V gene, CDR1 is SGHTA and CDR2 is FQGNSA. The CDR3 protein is CARSRTRSYEQYF. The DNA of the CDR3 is TGTGCCCGCAGCAGGACTAGATCCTACGAGCAGTACTTC.

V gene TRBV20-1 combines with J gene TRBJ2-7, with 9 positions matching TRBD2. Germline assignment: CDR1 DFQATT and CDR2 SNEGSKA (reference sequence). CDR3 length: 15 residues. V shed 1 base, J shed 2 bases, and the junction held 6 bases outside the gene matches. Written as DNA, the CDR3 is TGCAGTGCTAGAGGTAGCGGGGGCCTGACCTACGAGCAGTACTTC. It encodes CSARGSGGLTYEQYF.

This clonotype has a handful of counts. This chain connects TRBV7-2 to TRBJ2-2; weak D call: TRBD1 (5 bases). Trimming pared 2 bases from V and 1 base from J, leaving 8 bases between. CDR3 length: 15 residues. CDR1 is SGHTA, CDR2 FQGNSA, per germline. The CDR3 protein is CASSLRQLNTGELFF. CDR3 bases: TGTGCCAGCAGCTTAAGACAGCTGAACACCGGGGAGCTGTTTTTT.

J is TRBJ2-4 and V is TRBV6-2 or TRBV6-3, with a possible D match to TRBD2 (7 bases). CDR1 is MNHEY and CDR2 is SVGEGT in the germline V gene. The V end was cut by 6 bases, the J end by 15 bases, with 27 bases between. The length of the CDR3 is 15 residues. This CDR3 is CASRNPPEGGARGYF. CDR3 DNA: TGTGCCAGCAGAAACCCACCAGAGGGGGGGGCCCGAGGGTACTTC.

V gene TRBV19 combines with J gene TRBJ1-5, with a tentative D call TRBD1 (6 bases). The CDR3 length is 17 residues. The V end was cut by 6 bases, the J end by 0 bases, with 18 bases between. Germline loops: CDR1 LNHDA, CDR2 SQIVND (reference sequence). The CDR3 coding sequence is TGTGCCAGTAGACAAAGCCAGGGGAGGGCTAGCAATCAGCCCCAGCATTTT. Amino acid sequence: CASRQSQGRASNQPQHF. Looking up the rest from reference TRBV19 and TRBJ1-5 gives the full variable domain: DGGITQSPKYLFRKEGQNVTLSCEQNLNHDAMYWYRQDPGQGLRLIYYSQIVNDFQKGDIAEGYSVSREKKESFPLTVTSAQKNPTAFYLCASRQSQGRASNQPQHFGDGTRLSIL.